The rows below give T cell receptor beta chains drawn from one sample of a study of spatial heterogeneity in lung cancer. One entry per CDR3 protein results from TCRdb running MiXCR on the 5' RACE reads. Of 70,000 to 90,000 distinct CDR3 sequences in the sample, about an eighth are singletons; the top ten hold 7.2%. Sequenced here: PBMCs, sampled at surgery. The receptor source for this set is a male donor with early-stage non-small cell lung cancer. Both conserved end residues are part of each CDR3. A D gene is named only where the DNA matches it firmly. The size entry is marked missing in some rows and otherwise reads once, few, many or a size class.

size	D	V	J	CDR3	DNA
many	-	TRBV29-1	TRBJ2-7	CSVAGPHEREQYF	TGCAGCGTAGCCGGGCCACACGAGCGCGAGCAGTACTTC
many	-	TRBV5-1	TRBJ2-2	CASSSQGAGELFF	TGCGCCAGCAGCTCACAGGGAGCCGGGGAGCTGTTTTTT
-	-	TRBV20-1	TRBJ2-3	CSAPGRALSTDTQYF	TGCAGTGCCCCCGGCAGGGCCCTTAGCACAGATACGCAGTATTTT
-	TRBD1	TRBV10-3	TRBJ1-1	CAISARGQVNTEAFF	TGTGCCATCAGTGCGAGGGGGCAGGTGAACACTGAAGCTTTCTTT
many	-	TRBV27	TRBJ2-7	CASSLVGGPYEQYF	TGTGCCAGCAGTTTAGTGGGGGGGCCTTACGAGCAGTACTTC
few	TRBD2	TRBV7-8	TRBJ2-2	CASRRPGLAVELFF	TGTGCCAGCAGGAGACCGGGACTAGCAGTGGAGCTGTTTTTT
-	-	TRBV3-1	TRBJ2-7	CASSQRVDYEQYF	TGTGCCAGCAGCCAACGTGTTGACTACGAGCAGTACTTC
many	-	TRBV18	TRBJ2-7	CASSPPDSYEQYF	TGTGCCAGCTCACCACCGGACAGCTACGAGCAGTACTTC
-	TRBD2	TRBV9	TRBJ2-7	CASSAGTSGGEQYF	TGTGCCAGCAGCGCCGGGACTAGCGGAGGCGAGCAGTACTTC
many	TRBD1	TRBV9	TRBJ2-7	CASSAGLGQRITYEQYF	TGTGCCAGCAGCGCGGGGCTGGGACAGAGAATAACCTACGAGCAGTACTTC
few	-	TRBV6-6	TRBJ1-3	CASSQVGVGNTIYF	TGTGCCAGCAGCCAGGTCGGGGTTGGAAACACCATATATTTT
-	-	TRBV7-9	TRBJ2-3	CASSLGAGSVADTQYF	TGTGCCAGCAGCTTAGGGGCGGGATCCGTCGCAGATACGCAGTATTTT
many	TRBD1	TRBV2	TRBJ2-5	CASIVGTGGPETQYF	TGTGCCAGCATTGTGGGGACAGGGGGCCCAGAGACCCAGTACTTC
few	TRBD2	TRBV6-5	TRBJ2-1	CASSYSGGTSGYNEQFF	TGTGCCAGCAGTTACTCGGGAGGGACTAGCGGTTACAATGAGCAGTTCTTC
-	TRBD2	TRBV7-2	TRBJ2-7	CASSGLAGGYEQYF	TGTGCCAGCAGCGGACTAGCGGGAGGCTACGAGCAGTACTTC
few	TRBD2	TRBV5-1	TRBJ2-1	CASSLGLAGVNEQFF	TGCGCCAGCAGCTTGGGACTAGCGGGGGTGAATGAGCAGTTCTTC
-	TRBD1	TRBV27	TRBJ1-1	CASSSYRGMNTEAFF	TGTGCCAGCAGTTCTTACAGGGGGATGAACACTGAAGCTTTCTTT
-	TRBD2	TRBV3-1	TRBJ2-7	CASSHLAGSEEQYF	TGTGCCAGCAGCCATCTAGCGGGATCGGAGGAGCAGTACTTC
few	-	TRBV27	TRBJ2-3	CASRDLFGTDTQYF	TGTGCCAGCAGGGACCTCTTCGGCACAGATACGCAGTATTTT
many	TRBD2	TRBV6-2/TRBV6-3	TRBJ2-7	CASRERPGLAIHEQYF	TGTGCCAGCAGGGAACGGCCGGGACTAGCGATCCACGAGCAGTACTTC
-	TRBD1	TRBV6-5	TRBJ1-1	CASSYFPGQGATEAFF	TGTGCCAGCAGTTACTTCCCGGGACAGGGGGCGACTGAAGCTTTCTTT
few	-	TRBV27	TRBJ1-1	CASSPRVNTEAFF	TGTGCCAGCAGCCCTCGGGTGAACACTGAAGCTTTCTTT
-	-	TRBV5-1	TRBJ2-2	CASSWTELNTGELFF	TGCGCCAGCAGCTGGACAGAGCTGAACACCGGGGAGCTGTTTTTT
few	TRBD2	TRBV4-1	TRBJ2-1	CASSQGASGISYEQFF	TGCGCCAGCAGCCAAGGTGCTAGCGGGATATCTTATGAGCAGTTCTTC
many	-	TRBV27	TRBJ1-5	CASSLAGGSNQPQHF	TGTGCCAGCAGTTTAGCTGGAGGTAGCAATCAGCCCCAGCATTTT
many	TRBD1	TRBV9	TRBJ2-2	CASSPQGANTGELFF	TGTGCCAGCAGCCCGCAGGGGGCTAACACCGGGGAGCTGTTTTTT
many	-	TRBV12-3/TRBV12-4	TRBJ1-1	CASNRREAMNTEAFF	TGTGCCAGCAATCGACGGGAAGCCATGAACACTGAAGCTTTCTTT
few	-	TRBV24-1	TRBJ2-1	CATKGAGDNEQFF	TGTGCCACCAAGGGAGCAGGGGACAATGAGCAGTTCTTC
-	-	TRBV7-9	TRBJ2-7	CASSLGGERQGHEQYF	TGTGCCAGCAGCTTAGGCGGAGAGAGGCAGGGCCACGAGCAGTACTTC
-	-	TRBV11-2	TRBJ1-1	CASSLVGTANTEAFF	TGTGCCAGCAGCTTAGTCGGGACGGCGAACACTGAAGCTTTCTTT
few	TRBD2	TRBV10-3	TRBJ2-1	CAISVASGGSYNEQFF	TGTGCCATCAGTGTGGCTAGCGGGGGATCCTACAATGAGCAGTTCTTC
many	TRBD2	TRBV20-1	TRBJ2-7	CSARGLAGLYEQYF	TGCAGTGCGAGAGGACTAGCGGGACTCTACGAGCAGTACTTC
-	-	TRBV20-1	TRBJ2-1	CSVLAPGPYNEQFF	TGCAGTGTGCTAGCGCCGGGCCCCTACAATGAGCAGTTCTTC
few	-	TRBV5-4	TRBJ1-1	CASSLDIGAEAFF	TGTGCCAGCAGCTTGGACATAGGGGCTGAAGCTTTCTTT
-	-	TRBV6-2/TRBV6-3	TRBJ2-3	CASSYSFMSAAFTSTDTQYF	TGTGCCAGCAGTTACTCGTTTATGTCCGCGGCCTTCACTAGCACAGATACGCAGTATTTT
few	-	TRBV7-2	TRBJ2-5	CASSLVGGGAGETQYF	TGTGCCAGCAGCTTAGTCGGCGGCGGGGCGGGAGAGACCCAGTACTTC
-	-	TRBV6-6	TRBJ1-1	CASSYSRPEGYAFF	TGTGCCAGCAGTTACTCCCGGCCGGAGGGGTATGCTTTCTTT
-	-	TRBV29-1	TRBJ1-2	CSVEVGTDYGYTF	TGCAGCGTTGAAGTCGGGACGGACTATGGCTACACCTTC
-	-	TRBV5-4	TRBJ2-7	CASSLEGKHEQYF	TGTGCCAGCAGCTTGGAAGGGAAGCACGAGCAGTACTTC
few	TRBD1	TRBV29-1	TRBJ1-2	CSVVDRGRTDYGYTF	TGCAGCGTTGTAGACAGGGGGCGCACTGACTATGGCTACACCTTC
few	-	TRBV27	TRBJ2-7	CASSQGHLRYYEQYF	TGTGCCAGCAGTCAAGGACATCTTAGGTACTACGAGCAGTACTTC
-	TRBD2	TRBV20-1	TRBJ2-1	CSARAPASGQYNEQFF	TGCAGTGCTAGAGCCCCCGCTAGCGGGCAGTACAATGAGCAGTTCTTC
-	-	TRBV24-1	TRBJ1-1	CATSDPGGGDTEAFF	TGTGCCACCAGTGATCCCGGGGGGGGAGATACTGAAGCTTTCTTT
few	-	TRBV6-5	TRBJ1-1	CASSYQGGTEAFF	TGTGCCAGCAGTTACCAGGGTGGCACTGAAGCTTTCTTT
-	TRBD1	TRBV20-1	TRBJ2-3	CSAGLQGATDTQYF	TGCAGTGCCGGCCTCCAGGGGGCTACAGATACGCAGTATTTT
few	-	TRBV5-1	TRBJ1-3	CASAGSGNTIYF	TGCGCCAGCGCCGGATCTGGAAACACCATATATTTT
many	-	TRBV29-1	TRBJ2-7	CSVRWTEGPSGQYF	TGCAGCGTCCGCTGGACGGAAGGACCCTCAGGGCAGTACTTC
few	-	TRBV19	TRBJ2-2	CASRTGRNREVTGELFF	TGTGCCAGTAGGACAGGGAGGAACCGGGAGGTAACCGGGGAGCTGTTTTTT
few	TRBD2	TRBV18	TRBJ2-5	CASSPPAGGPLKTQYF	TGTGCCAGCTCACCACCAGCGGGAGGGCCTCTGAAGACCCAGTACTTC
many	TRBD1	TRBV20-1	TRBJ1-1	CSAPLRGGNTEAFF	TGCAGTGCTCCCCTCAGGGGGGGGAACACTGAAGCTTTCTTT
-	-	TRBV2	TRBJ1-1	CASSGGQSTEAFF	TGTGCCAGCAGCGGGGGCCAGAGCACTGAAGCTTTCTTT
many	-	TRBV4-3	TRBJ1-1	CASSQDGPNTEAFF	TGCGCCAGCAGCCAAGACGGCCCAAACACTGAAGCTTTCTTT
many	-	TRBV3-1	TRBJ1-2	CASSQDLPGMMEGYTF	TGTGCCAGCAGCCAAGATCTCCCAGGGATGATGGAAGGCTACACCTTC
-	-	TRBV11-2	TRBJ2-5	CASGRGVEETQYF	TGTGCCAGCGGGAGGGGGGTGGAAGAGACCCAGTACTTC
few	-	TRBV29-1	TRBJ1-2	CSVEAHGNRDNGYTF	TGCAGCGTTGAAGCCCATGGGAACCGGGACAATGGCTACACCTTC
few	-	TRBV19	TRBJ1-1	CATGPLGAFF	TGTGCCACCGGGCCATTGGGAGCTTTCTTT
-	TRBD1	TRBV4-2	TRBJ1-3	CASSPPDRVWTIYF	TGTGCCAGCAGCCCCCCGGACAGGGTCTGGACCATATATTTT
many	-	TRBV12-3/TRBV12-4	TRBJ2-5	CASSPVPGSREEETQYF	TGTGCCAGCAGCCCAGTACCGGGTTCTCGAGAGGAAGAGACCCAGTACTTC
-	-	TRBV5-6	TRBJ2-1	CASNANRGGTYNEQFF	TGTGCCAGCAACGCAAACAGGGGAGGCACCTACAATGAGCAGTTCTTC
many	-	TRBV6-5	TRBJ1-1	CASTEGSDTSEAFF	TGTGCCAGCACGGAGGGCAGCGACACCTCCGAAGCTTTCTTT